This TCR beta chain was recovered during a study of T cells in Graves' hyperthyroidism and ophthalmopathy. Study-level background: Peripheral blood collection took place at initial diagnosis, before any treatment. Findings and caveats of the study: The model identified upcoming ophthalmopathy a median about six months ahead of onset. Ophthalmopathy was separated from stable hyperthyroidism by a 13 V-J model.

CDR3 length: 16 amino acids. V lost 1 base and J lost 4, with 14 bases in between. Germline V CDR1 and CDR2: LNHNV, YYDKDF (reference sequence). Ophthalmopathy cases scored 3 or more on the Clinical Activity Score and 4 or more on NOSPECS grade, with duration below 3 months. The sample holds a few counts of this clonotype. Antigen: not known. The CDR3 regions of TCR beta were amplified from RNA transcripts. The TCR CDR3 first-round RT-PCR relied on the HTBI primer set. TCRdb independently ran MiXCR on the multiplex PCR reads; one entry per CDR3 protein. The sample holds about 480,000 distinct CDR3 sequences; around a quarter are singletons and the top ten take about 11%.

The receptor was derived from a woman aged 25 to 39 with Graves' ophthalmopathy. This chain joins TRBV15 and TRBJ1-5; D remains ambiguous. The sequenced sample was blood. The CDR3 spells CATSRVGGSPNQPQHF. The CDR3 nucleotides read TGTGCCACCAGCAGAGTGGGCGGCAGCCCGAATCAGCCCCAGCATTTT.